This T cell receptor beta chain came from a study of T cell changes during pregnancy in multiple sclerosis. Method: immunoSEQ multiplex PCR; TCRdb's copy keeps in-frame clones and lacks some. The sample records over 55,000 clones, roughly 90% being singletons. The CDR3 sequence is 14 residues long. Between the trimmed V and J ends, which lost 6 bases and 0 bases, there was a span of 12 bases. Germline CDR1 reads SGDLS; CDR2 reads YYNGEE. The chain joins TRBV9 to TRBJ1-1; possibly TRBD1 for D (5 bases). The receptor was derived from a female donor with multiple sclerosis, enrolled in a pregnancy study. Sequencing was performed on peripheral blood, taken in the first trimester of pregnancy. The CDR3 coding sequence is TGTGCCAGCACCCCGACAGCCATGAACACTGAAGCTTTCTTT. Its translation is CASTPTAMNTEAFF.